The subject of this entry is one T cell receptor (beta chain). It lacks a known antigen. Base qualities are not recorded, but no much larger clone differs from it by a single base. The CDR3 has 14 amino acids, counting the end cysteine and phenylalanine. The DNA shown is the 42-base CDR3, in frame from base 1. The germline V gene sets CDR1 to MNHNS and CDR2 to SASEGT. V loses 5 bases, J loses 1 base, and the germline ends lie 11 bases apart. The data derive from a study of high-grade serous ovarian cancer treatment subgroups (dated by TCRdb to the early 2020s). Regarding the research as a whole: Sequencing yielded a mean of approximately 15,000 reads and some 7,000 unique TCR beta rearrangements per sample. Under a laparoscopic triage algorithm, patients with high-grade serous ovarian cancer were grouped by complete gross resection or by neoadjuvant chemotherapy response, and the study profiled the TCR beta repertoires of these patients. The cohort comprised approximately 30 patients: some ten with no residual disease after primary surgery (R0), some ten excellent NACT responders, and some ten poor NACT responders. One primary tumor sample and two metastatic tumor samples were contributed by each patient, so that some 100 samples were obtained in total. What the authors observed across the whole study: Spatial information was not captured by bulk tumor TCR sequencing, so insight into HGSC tumor complexity and diversity was limited. TCR clonal relatedness was found to be positively correlated with neoantigen level and, by trend, with copy number variation and mutation load derived from whole-genome sequencing. Repertoire similarity ranging from about 0.095 to 0.85 was observed between tumors from the same patient, whereas almost no similarity was observed between different patients. The TCR repertoire analyses centered on CDR3, and CDR1 and CDR2 were not analyzed.

High-throughput TCR profiling via ImmunoSEQ was performed on the approximately 90 tumor samples. The original methods were these. The repertoire diversity metrics included richness (unique productive sequences), clonality, evenness and relatedness, and the Bhattacharyya coefficient was used to measure similarity between samples. A sensitivity analysis that removed TCRs with fewer than two reads produced consistent conclusions. The table was pulled from immuneACCESS by TCRdb, which kept in-frame rearrangements only. Such tables lose some clones; where checked, under half of the loss comes from unresolved V genes, and the rest has no known cause. That table furnishes V, J and clone size, whereas the DNA furnished D and trimming. This sample gives around 37,000 clones in total; about four fifths of them show up just once. Approximately 3% of the sample rests with the top ten. Tumor samples were obtained before definitive surgery or chemotherapy. Genomic DNA was extracted by the MD Anderson Biospecimen Extraction Resource, and TCR sequencing was done by the MD Anderson Cancer Genomics Laboratory.

Sequenced: tumor tissue. In this chain, TRBV6-1 is recombined with TRBJ1-1; no D gene is confidently identified. The sequence was obtained from a human donor with high-grade serous ovarian cancer. In nucleotide form, the sequence is TGTGCCAGCAGTTCTCGGCAGCAGAACACTGAAGCTTTCTTT. It is translated as CASSSRQQNTEAFF.